This T cell receptor beta chain was observed in a study of shared clonotypes between healthy human individuals (dated by TCRdb to 2020 to 2022). General notes on the study: A few men and two women, aged 18 to 49 years, made up the cohort. To increase sequencing depth and limit assay-specific biases, different laboratories used diverse techniques to prepare libraries and sequence TCR repertoires. For each donor, CD4 naive and CD4 memory were each run on three plates, CD8 naive on two plates, and CD8 memory on one plate. Between about 0.85 and 10 billion PBMCs per donor were obtained by leukapheresis. To estimate repertoire size and how much clonotype sharing occurs between individuals, the study deeply sequenced the blood TCR repertoires of about five healthy adults. General conclusions and limits of the study: Sampling was restricted to blood, and TCR repertoires in tissue are likely to differ from TCR repertoires in blood. Pairwise subsampling led to the expectation that sequencing depth would affect the degree of clonotype sharing among donors. Larger estimated clonotype richness was generally found for naive subsets than for memory subsets. Higher generation probabilities were observed for clonotypes shared by all four sorted-subset donors than for non-shared clonotypes. Rarefaction of sorted-subset datasets indicated incomplete sequencing despite the large sequencing depth. Across a few donors, roughly 5.4% of naive CD4, roughly 3.5% of naive CD8, approximately 2.5% of memory CD4, and under 0.45% of memory CD8 clonotypes were shared. The genetic and exposure-history diversity represented was limited by the small number of donors.

The germline V gene (reference sequence) gives CDR1 as MNHNY and CDR2 as SVGAGI. Counted from cysteine to phenylalanine, this CDR3 has 14 amino acids. Left in the record is the CDR3 DNA by itself, 42 bases read in frame from the first base. V ends up 4 bases short and J 5 bases short, with an unmatched junction base count of 6. This clone was detected only once. Its antigen is unknown. Base qualities are missing; no much larger clone stands one base away. Donors were healthy HIV-negative adults with no recently reported acute infections or vaccinations. Every donor was a Caucasian adult residing in Nashville, Tennessee, USA. CD4+ T cells were enriched through magnetic negative selection, after which naive cells were positively selected on CD45RA and the remaining negative fraction served as the memory subset. After blood collection by leukapheresis, PBMCs were isolated using Ficoll-Histopaque density gradient centrifugation and then cryopreserved in the vapor phase of liquid nitrogen. Analytical flow cytometry was used to check the purity and quantity of each magnetically sorted T cell population. Each sorted fraction had its genomic DNA isolated and then quantified by UV absorbance on a Nanodrop 2000c.

TCR CDR3 regions were amplified from genomic DNA by multiplex PCR using the deep immunoSEQ assay. For each cell subset, the extracted genomic DNA was distributed evenly across all wells of several immunoSEQ 96-well plates, and each plate served as one replicate. For sorted subsets, each replicate PCR was loaded with about 200 ng genomic DNA, equivalent to 30,000 or so T cell genomes. The purified libraries were quantified using a Qubit 3.0 fluorometer, sized with a Bioanalyzer 2100, and then quantified again using the KAPA Library Quantification kit. Each immunoSEQ 96-well plate was sequenced on its own single-read 150-cycle Illumina NextSeq 550 flow cell. The paper's data handling went like this. The immunoSEQ output contained only junctional sequences without quality scores, so filtering could not match that applied to full-length reads. To assign V/J genes and CDR3, sequences were annotated using PyIR, a Python wrapper for IgBLAST v1.9, with IMGT germline references. Reads were filtered out if the reads had weak V/J assignments (E-value above 1e-6), no CDR3, stop codons, out-of-frame junctions, or ambiguous translated residues. A V3J clonotype was defined by an identical inferred V gene, J gene, and CDR3 amino acid sequence. The percentage overlap between two repertoires was calculated by dividing the number of shared unique clonotypes by the size of the smaller repertoire. Repertoire richness was assessed with RTK rarefaction, the Chao1 estimator, and Recon v2.1 estimates of unobserved clonotypes. For all TCRbeta clonotypes obtained by the gDNA method from four donors, generation probabilities were computed with OLGA. TCRdb carries this immuneACCESS record with in-frame sequences only. Its versions omit some clonotypes, under half of them owing to an unresolved V gene in the studies checked, with the rest unexplained. The DNA was the basis for D and trimming; V, J and clone size are from that table. Present in this sample are 2.3 million or so clones, 93% of which were seen just once. Jointly, the top ten make up 0.39% of the sample.

This clonotype was obtained from a young man in good health. Some clones in this sample may be carry-over from other donors' samples. The chain couples TRBV6-6 to TRBJ2-7, and 9 junctional nucleotides match TRBD1. Material: naive CD4+ T cells from PBMCs. The label giving this sample's cell subset or site can be read as: CD45RA+ positively selected. Here the CDR3 is given as CASSSRDRVHEQYF. The nucleotide sequence is given as TGTGCCAGCAGTTCGCGGGACAGGGTCCACGAGCAGTACTTC.